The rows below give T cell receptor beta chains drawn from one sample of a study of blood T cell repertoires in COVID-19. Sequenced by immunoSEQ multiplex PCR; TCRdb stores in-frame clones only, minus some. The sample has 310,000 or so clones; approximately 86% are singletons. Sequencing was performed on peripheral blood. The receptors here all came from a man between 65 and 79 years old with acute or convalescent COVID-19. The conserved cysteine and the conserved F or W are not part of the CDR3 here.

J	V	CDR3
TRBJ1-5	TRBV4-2	ASSQESRGTQPQH
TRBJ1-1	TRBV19	ASRKREGPGTEAF
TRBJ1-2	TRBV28	ASSLAPTGIHYGYT
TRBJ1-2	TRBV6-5	ASSRSTGNRGYT
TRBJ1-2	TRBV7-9	ASSSGQGNYGYT
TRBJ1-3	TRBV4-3	ASSQGAGHSFSGNTIY
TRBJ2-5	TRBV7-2	ASSAALERSETQY
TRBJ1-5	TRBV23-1	ASSQSSGMAQPQH
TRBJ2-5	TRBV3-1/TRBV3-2	ASSAGASETQY
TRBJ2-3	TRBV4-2	ASSQDGSASGGTQY
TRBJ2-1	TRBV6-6	ASRRLAGGYNEQF
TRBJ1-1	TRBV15	ATSRDLAGDTEAF
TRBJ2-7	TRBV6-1	ASSEEGDSIYEQY
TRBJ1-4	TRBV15	ATSRLEGATNEKLF